The source of this TCR beta chain is a study of T-cell memory formation after mild COVID-19. Across the whole study: Clusters of TCRs were largely donor specific.

V was pared by 5 bases and J by 4 bases, with 12 bases of the junction left unmatched. There are 16 residues in the CDR3. On this clonotype itself: Antigen: not known.

TCRdb fed the 5' RACE reads into MiXCR, producing one record per CDR3 protein. The sample lists under 700,000 distinct CDR3 sequences, around 21% occurring once. Study-level findings and limits: Cross-reactive memory appears to have joined, as suggested by some responding clones showing up in pre-infection memory. CD4+ contracting clones lay mainly in CM and EM, CD8+ ones in EMRA.

The TCR comes from an adult woman who had mild COVID-19 (a few samples of this study predate the infection). Cell type and time point are not known. The J gene is TRBJ2-3, the V gene TRBV12-3 or TRBV12-4, with 7 bases fitting TRBD2. The sequencing sample was made of PBMCs or a T cell subset sorted from them (not recorded which). The CDR3, as DNA: TGTGCCAGCAGTGGGGAAAGACTAGCCCGGGCAGATACGCAGTATTTT. Protein: CASSGERLARADTQYF.